One sample yielded the 21 T cell receptor beta chains listed below, sequenced in a study of type 1 regulatory T cells. Study-wide results and limits: Compared with non-type 1 regulatory T cells, type 1 regulatory T cells showed a more restricted TCR repertoire.

TCRdb redid the calling of the reads with MiXCR, one entry per CDR3 protein. The data contain around 5,000 distinct CDR3 sequences, roughly 24% of them singletons. Their cognate antigens are unknown. Sequenced sample: cultured type 1 regulatory T (Tr1) cells, either the whole culture or a sorted fraction (not recorded which). The source of these receptors is a human donor in good health.

This clonotype was found a few times. The rearrangement uses TRBV28 and TRBJ2-5, with TRBD1 identical over 7 bases. After removal of 4 bases from V and 5 bases from J, the junction contained 19 bases not matched to a gene. The V gene's germline CDR1 is MDHEN and CDR2 SYDVKM. The CDR3 is 18 residues long. The CDR3 nucleotides are TGTGCCAGCAGTTCGACAGGGATCAGGGTGGTCCGTTCGGAGACCCAGTACTTC. This sequence encodes CASSSTGIRVVRSETQYF. The full variable domain, completed using reference TRBV28 and TRBJ2-5, is DVKVTQSSRYLVKRTGEKVFLECVQDMDHENMFWYRQDPGLGLRLIYFSYDVKMKEKGDIPEGYSVSREKKERFSLILESASTNQTSMYLCASSSTGIRVVRSETQYFGPGTRLLVL.

The J gene is TRBJ1-6, the V gene TRBV20-1, with 9 nucleotides matching TRBD1. Germline CDR1 and CDR2: DFQATT and SNEGSKA (reference sequence). The CDR3 is made up of 14 amino acids. Unmatched junction bases numbered 4, after V lost 0 bases and J lost 10 bases. The CDR3 spells CSARDGQGWSPLHF. DNA of the CDR3: TGCAGTGCTAGAGATGGACAGGGGTGGTCACCCCTCCACTTT.

Remarks on this clonotype: A read error is possible here, since a much larger clone lies one base away. The chain carries TRBV10-3 and TRBJ2-3; 13 bases fit TRBD2. This CDR3 region has 18 residues. Germline loops: CDR1 ENHRY, CDR2 SYGVKD. The CDR3 region is CVISPSRTSGGSTDTQYF. In nucleotides, the CDR3 is TGTGTCATCAGCCCCTCTCGGACTAGCGGGGGCAGCACAGATACGCAGTATTTT.

The sample holds a few counts of this clonotype. V gene TRBV9 combines with J gene TRBJ2-5; D unclear. CDR1 SGDLS and CDR2 YYNGEE come from the germline V gene. The ends were cut back, 0 bases at V and 5 bases at J, with 8 bases in the middle. This CDR3 contains 13 residues. The CDR3 DNA sequence: TGTGCCAGCAGCGTAGGTTTTTGGGAGACCCAGTACTTC. It codes for CASSVGFWETQYF.

The chain recombines TRBV5-4 with TRBJ2-2; D might be TRBD1 (5 bases). There are 17 residues in the CDR3. Germline lookup yields CDR1 SGHNT and CDR2 YYREEE (reference sequence). The V end was cut by 0 bases, the J end by 0 bases, with 12 bases between. CDR3 DNA sequence: TGTGCCAGCAGCTTGGGGGCGGCAGGGCCGAACACCGGGGAGCTGTTTTTT. It codes for CASSLGAAGPNTGELFF.

This chain joins TRBV7-2 and TRBJ1-5; D is uncertain. Trimming left V 3 bases short and J 7 bases short, with 10 bases between. CDR1 and CDR2 (germline): SGHTA, FQGNSA. This CDR3 region has 13 residues. CDR3 coding DNA: TGTGCCAGCAGCTTCAAGGGTGGCCAGCCCCAGCATTTT. Protein sequence: CASSFKGGQPQHF.

The chain joins TRBV11-2 to TRBJ2-5; 12 nucleotides agree with TRBD2. The CDR3 has 16 amino acids. Per germline, CDR1 SGHAT and CDR2 FQNNGV. V dropped 5 bases and J dropped 4; count of bases not matched to a gene: 8. CDR3 DNA: TGTGCCAGCAGCCCCGGGACTAGCGGGTTTGCAGAGACCCAGTACTTC. As protein: CASSPGTSGFAETQYF.

The sample holds many counts of this clonotype. At one end, the junction sequence differs from germline, possibly due to a read error. This chain uses TRBV20-1 with TRBJ2-1; a weak D match, TRBD2 (6 bases). The length of the CDR3 is 17 residues. CDR1 is DFQATT, CDR2 SNEGSKA, per germline (reference sequence). CDR3: CSGRSRRGSSSYNEQFF. The DNA of the CDR3 is TGCAGTGGTAGATCCCGGCGGGGAAGTAGCTCCTACAATGAGCAGTTCTTC.

The gene calls are TRBV6-1 and TRBJ1-5; 9 nucleotides agree with TRBD1. Germline loops: CDR1 MNHNS, CDR2 SASEGT. CDR3 length: 15 residues. Trimming cost V 6 bases and J 9 bases; bases outside gene matches: 12. CDR3 region: CASRDLGQGSGPQHF. The CDR3 region has the DNA TGTGCCAGCAGGGATTTGGGACAGGGAAGTGGGCCCCAGCATTTT.

This clonotype was seen a handful of times. CDR3 protein: CASTSVGVQGTYEQYF. CDR3 coding DNA: TGTGCCAGCACCTCAGTCGGTGTACAGGGGACCTACGAGCAGTACTTC. The rearrangement joins TRBV11-3 to TRBJ2-7; 7 bases agree with TRBD1. V lost 7 bases, J lost 2 bases, and 14 bases stayed unmatched. CDR3 length: 16 amino acids. From germline, CDR1 is SGHNT and CDR2 YENEEA.

The J gene is TRBJ2-3, the V gene TRBV18; maybe TRBD1 (6 bases). The length of the CDR3 is 12 residues. V lost 9 bases, J lost 6 bases, and 13 bases lay in between. Germline V gives CDR1 KGHSH, CDR2 LQKENI. CDR3 sequence reads: CASTGTRDTQYF. CDR3 sequence (DNA): TGTGCCAGTACCGGGACACGGGATACGCAGTATTTT. Full variable domain (missing parts from reference TRBV18 and TRBJ2-3): NAGVMQNPRHLVRRRGQEARLRCSPMKGHSHVYWYRQLPEEGLKFMVYLQKENIIDESGMPKERFSAEFPKEGPSILRIQQVVRGDSAAYFCASTGTRDTQYFGPGTRLTVL.

This clonotype was seen at least ten times. This chain links TRBV12-3 or TRBV12-4 with TRBJ2-3; possibly TRBD1 for D (6 bases). Trimming removed 6 bases at V and 4 bases at J, with 11 bases between. CDR3 length: 13 amino acids. In DNA, the CDR3 is TGTGCCAGCAGATTGACAGGTTCAGATACGCAGTATTTT. Translation: CASRLTGSDTQYF.

This clonotype was detected many times. Sequence at one end of the junction differs from germline and may be a read error. This chain uses TRBV7-7 with TRBJ2-5; TRBD2 agrees at 16 bases. CDR1 is SSHAT and CDR2 is FNYEAQ in the germline V gene (reference sequence). The CDR3 sequence is 17 residues long. In DNA, the CDR3 is TGTGCTAGCAGCATGGGACTAGCGGGGGGGGGACAAGAGACCCAGTACTTC. This gives the protein CASSMGLAGGGQETQYF.

This chain links TRBV18 with TRBJ2-3; possibly TRBD1 for D (6 bases). The germline V gene has CDR1 KGHSH and CDR2 LQKENI. Trimming shortened V by 2 bases and J by 0 bases, and 15 bases separated the two germline ends. The CDR3 extends over 17 amino acids. The CDR3 DNA follows: TGTGCCAGCTCACCAGTGTCAGGGGTATCTAGCACAGATACGCAGTATTTT. It yields the protein CASSPVSGVSSTDTQYF.

The sample holds many counts of this clonotype. The rearrangement links TRBV12-3 or TRBV12-4 to TRBJ1-5; D is uncertain. The CDR3 extends over 15 amino acids. Trimming pared 5 bases from V and 1 base from J, leaving 12 bases between. The CDR3 DNA follows: TGTGCCAGCAGTAGCGTGGGTAAGAGCAATCAGCCCCAGCATTTT. Translation gives CASSSVGKSNQPQHF.

The chain uses TRBV6-5 and TRBJ2-5; 11 positions match TRBD2. The trim removed 6 bases at V and 2 bases at J, leaving 8 bases unmatched. CDR1 is MNHEY and CDR2 is SVGAGI in the germline V gene. The CDR3 has 16 residues. The CDR3 is CASSLTSGGGQETQYF. The CDR3 nucleotides are TGTGCCAGCAGCCTCACTAGCGGGGGTGGGCAAGAGACCCAGTACTTC.

This clonotype was detected a few times. The chain joins TRBV5-1 to TRBJ2-7; TRBD1 or TRBD2 may be the D gene (5 bases each). The germline CDR1 and CDR2 sequences are SGHRS and YFSETQ. Deletions cut 0 bases from V and 0 bases from J, with 10 bases between. The CDR3 runs to 15 residues. The CDR3 region is CASSLGGSFSYEQYF. DNA of the CDR3: TGCGCCAGCAGCTTGGGGGGGTCCTTCTCCTACGAGCAGTACTTC.

In this sample, this clonotype is medium-sized (0.01 to 0.1%). The V call is TRBV5-1, the J call TRBJ2-5; 10 nucleotides agree with TRBD2. Per the germline V gene, CDR1 is SGHRS and CDR2 is YFSETQ. V lost 4 bases and J lost 5; bases outside the gene matches: 8. The CDR3 is 15 amino acids. CDR3 residues: CASSLIAGGMETQYF. As DNA, the CDR3 is TGCGCCAGCAGCCTTATAGCGGGGGGTATGGAGACCCAGTACTTC. The full variable domain, in which reference TRBV5-1 and TRBJ2-5 provide the parts outside the CDR3, is KAGVTQTPRYLIKTRGQQVTLSCSPISGHRSVSWYQQTPGQGLQFLFEYFSETQRNKGNFPGRFSGRQFSNSRSEMNVSTLELGDSALYLCASSLIAGGMETQYFGPGTRLLVL.

This sequence joins TRBV3-2 and TRBJ1-1. TRBV3-2 is deemed a pseudogene. CDR3 length: 16 amino acids. This CDR3 is CASSHPRARRNTEAFF. The CDR3 coding sequence is TGTGCCAGCAGCCACCCAAGGGCAAGGAGAAACACTGAAGCTTTCTTT.

This clonotype is large (0.1 to 1%). The chain couples TRBV7-2 to TRBJ2-3; 7 bases are shared with TRBD1. CDR1 SGHTA and CDR2 FQGNSA come from the germline V gene. The CDR3 covers 15 residues. V was pared by 5 bases and J by 3 bases, with 8 bases of the junction left unmatched. The CDR3: CASSRTGVWTDTQYF. The CDR3 DNA sequence: TGTGCCAGCAGCCGAACAGGGGTTTGGACAGATACGCAGTATTTT.

By sample share, this clonotype is medium-sized. This chain links TRBV12-3 or TRBV12-4 with TRBJ2-2; TRBD1 agrees at 7 bases. The CDR3 length is 16 residues. With 5 bases clipped from V and 1 base from J, the junction kept 7 bases outside the gene matches. The CDR3 spells CASSPQGQLNTGELFF. The CDR3 DNA reads TGTGCCAGCAGTCCCCAGGGACAGCTGAACACCGGGGAGCTGTTTTTT.